Listed below are T cell receptor beta chains from one sample, sequenced in a study of control samples from healthy donors and cancer patients. Method: immunoSEQ multiplex PCR; TCRdb's copy keeps in-frame clones and lacks some. The data hold about 190,000 clones, with 90% to 95% observed a single time. Sequencing was performed on blood. The receptors were gathered from a man aged 25-45 years in good health. Each CDR3 is given with its conserved first and last residue. The D gene is left open where the match is weak. Not every row has a clone size; where given, it reads once, few, many or a size class.

v_gene	d_gene	j_gene	abundance	CDR3nt	CDR3aa
TRBV27	-	TRBJ2-7	-	TGTGCCAGCAGTTTACGCTCAGGCTACGAGCAGTACTTC	CASSLRSGYEQYF
TRBV14	TRBD2	TRBJ2-7	-	TGTGCCAGCAGCCAAGTAACGGGGGGGATCTACGAGCAGTACTTC	CASSQVTGGIYEQYF
TRBV7-9	-	TRBJ1-1	-	TGTGCCAGCAGCCGATGGACTCTGAACACTGAAGCTTTCTTT	CASSRWTLNTEAFF
TRBV6-5	-	TRBJ1-1	-	TGTGCCAGCAAGGGGCTGAACACTGAAGCTTTCTTT	CASKGLNTEAFF
TRBV5-4	-	TRBJ2-1	-	TGTGCCAGCAGCTCTGACAGGTTCAATGAGCAGTTCTTC	CASSSDRFNEQFF
TRBV2	-	TRBJ1-6	-	TGTGCCAGCAGATCTGACACGGAATGGGGGTCACCCCTCCACTTT	CASRSDTEWGSPLHF
TRBV15	-	TRBJ2-2	-	TGTGCCACCAGCAGAGATCTGGCCCGATACACCGGGGAGCTGTTTTTT	CATSRDLARYTGELFF
TRBV10-1	-	TRBJ1-1	few	TGCGCCAGCAGTGAGCTGATGAACACTGAAGCTTTCTTT	CASSELMNTEAFF
TRBV10-1	-	TRBJ2-1	-	TGCGCCAGCAGTGGATCGACCCTCGGGACAAGTACCTACAATGAGCAGTTCTTC	CASSGSTLGTSTYNEQFF
TRBV15	-	TRBJ1-1	-	TGTGCCACCAGCGACACAGGGTTCCAAGGAGCTTTCTTT	CATSDTGFQGAFF
TRBV2	TRBD2	TRBJ2-1	-	TGTGCCAGCAGTGCGGCTAGCGGGGGGCCAAACAATGAGCAGTTCTTC	CASSAASGGPNNEQFF
TRBV6-6	TRBD2	TRBJ2-2	few	TGTGCCAGCAAAGCTAGCGGGGGAGCGAACACCGGGGAGCTGTTTTTT	CASKASGGANTGELFF
TRBV7-9	-	TRBJ2-3	-	TGTGCCAGCAGCCGGGGTGATAACGGGGGCACAGATACGCAGTATTTT	CASSRGDNGGTDTQYF
TRBV24-1	-	TRBJ2-7	-	TGTGCCACCAGTGATCCCAACTCCTACGAGCAGTACTTC	CATSDPNSYEQYF
TRBV2	TRBD1	TRBJ1-1	-	TGTGCCAGCAGTGGACAGGGGAACACTGAAGCTTTCTTT	CASSGQGNTEAFF
TRBV3-1/TRBV3-2	-	TRBJ2-1	-	TGTGCCAGCAGCCAAGCCATGGTAGTGGCGCAGTTCTTC	CASSQAMVVAQFF
TRBV7-8	-	TRBJ1-2	-	TGTGCCAGCAGCTTAGTTAGGGGAGAAGGCGGCTACACCTTC	CASSLVRGEGGYTF
TRBV7-9	-	TRBJ1-2	-	TGTGCCAGCAGCTTCCAGGGCTTTCATGGCTACACCTTC	CASSFQGFHGYTF
TRBV7-8	TRBD2	TRBJ2-3	-	TGTGCCAGCAGCGGGGGGGACGGTCAGGCAGATACGCAGTATTTT	CASSGGDGQADTQYF
TRBV6-4	-	TRBJ2-6	-	TGTGCCAGCAGGGACAGCTCTGGGGCCAACGTCCTGACTTTC	CASRDSSGANVLTF
TRBV6-4	TRBD2	TRBJ2-2	-	TGTGCCAGCAGTGCGGGGAGCGGGGTTCCGAACACCGGGGAGCTGTTTTTT	CASSAGSGVPNTGELFF
TRBV29-1	-	TRBJ1-2	-	TGCAGCGTTGCAGGTACCTATGGCTACACCTTC	CSVAGTYGYTF
TRBV27	-	TRBJ2-7	-	TGTGCCAGCAGTTTCGAGGGGGCGCGGGGCTACGAGCAGTACTTC	CASSFEGARGYEQYF
TRBV5-1	-	TRBJ1-2	-	TGCGCCAGCAGAGAGGGCAGTGGGGATGGCTACACCTTC	CASREGSGDGYTF
TRBV11-2	-	TRBJ1-2	once	TGTGCCAGCACCCGTCGGGCTAACTATGGCTACACCTTC	CASTRRANYGYTF
TRBV30	-	TRBJ2-6	-	TGTGCCTGGAGTCACCGCTCTGGGGCCAACGTCCTGACTTTC	CAWSHRSGANVLTF
TRBV4-1	TRBD2	TRBJ2-1	-	TGCGCCAGCAGCCCCCTTTCCCTGGGACTACCTAGCGGGGTCTCCTACAATGAGCAGTTCTTC	CASSPLSLGLPSGVSYNEQFF
TRBV11-2	-	TRBJ2-1	once	TGTGCCAGCAGCTTAGCGGGAAATAATGAGCAGTTCTTC	CASSLAGNNEQFF
TRBV12-3/TRBV12-4	-	TRBJ1-6	-	TGTGCCAGCAAGGGGGGCGCAGGTGAACCCCTCCACTTT	CASKGGAGEPLHF
TRBV30	TRBD2	TRBJ2-3	-	TGTGCCTGGAGTCCAGCGGGGGCTCGTACAGATACGCAGTATTTT	CAWSPAGARTDTQYF
TRBV6-5	-	TRBJ1-1	-	TGTGCCAGCAGTTACTCGCAGGGGCCGAACACTGAAGCTTTCTTT	CASSYSQGPNTEAFF
TRBV14	-	TRBJ1-1	once	TGTGACGAGGGGAGGAACACTGAAGCTTTCTTT	CDEGRNTEAFF
TRBV20-1	-	TRBJ2-7	once	TGCAGTGCTAGTAGTTTGAACTCCTACGAGCAGTACTTC	CSASSLNSYEQYF
TRBV3-1/TRBV3-2	TRBD2	TRBJ2-7	-	TGTGCCAGCAGCCACCGACTAGCGGGGGGTCTCTACGAGCAGTACTTC	CASSHRLAGGLYEQYF
TRBV3-1/TRBV3-2	-	TRBJ2-1	-	TGTGCCAGCAGCCACAAGGAGTCCATAATCCTTTGGGGGCAGTTCTTC	CASSHKESIILWGQFF
TRBV7-9	-	TRBJ1-1	-	TGTGCCAGCAGCTCCTTTGTGAACACTGAAGCTTTCTTT	CASSSFVNTEAFF
TRBV2	-	TRBJ1-1	-	TGTGCCAGCGGGAGTAAACCGGCCATATACACTGAAGCTTTCTTT	CASGSKPAIYTEAFF
TRBV5-1	TRBD1	TRBJ1-1	-	TGCGCCAGCAGCTTACGGACAGGGGCCGGTCGGATGAACACTGAAGCTTTCTTT	CASSLRTGAGRMNTEAFF
TRBV7-2	-	TRBJ2-5	-	TGTGCCAGCAGCTTAGAGGGCGGCAGAGAGACCCAGTACTTC	CASSLEGGRETQYF
TRBV11-3	-	TRBJ2-1	-	TGTGCCAGCAGCGCCGACAATGAGCAGTTCTTC	CASSADNEQFF
TRBV5-1	TRBD1	TRBJ1-4	-	TGCGCCAGCAGCTTGGGGTTCGGGACAGAGGGAGAAAAACTGTTTTTT	CASSLGFGTEGEKLFF
TRBV24-1	-	TRBJ2-6	once	TGTGCCACCAGTGATTGGGACTCTGGGGCCAACGTCCTGACTTTC	CATSDWDSGANVLTF
TRBV11-2	-	TRBJ2-3	-	TGTGCCAGCAGCTTAGTTGGGGGCGATACGCAGTATTTT	CASSLVGGDTQYF
TRBV5-4	-	TRBJ1-1	-	TGTGCCAGCAGCTGGATAGGGGGTACTGAAGCTTTCTTT	CASSWIGGTEAFF
TRBV4-1	TRBD1	TRBJ2-2	-	TGCGCCAGCAGCCGGGGACAGGCCACAGACGGGGAGCTGTTTTTT	CASSRGQATDGELFF
TRBV24-1	TRBD1	TRBJ1-4	-	TGTGCCACCAGCGGGGGACAGGGGAGTTTAACTAATGAAAAACTGTTTTTT	CATSGGQGSLTNEKLFF
TRBV5-4	-	TRBJ2-3	-	TGTGCCAGCAGCTTGGATCTGAACACAGATACGCAGTATTTT	CASSLDLNTDTQYF